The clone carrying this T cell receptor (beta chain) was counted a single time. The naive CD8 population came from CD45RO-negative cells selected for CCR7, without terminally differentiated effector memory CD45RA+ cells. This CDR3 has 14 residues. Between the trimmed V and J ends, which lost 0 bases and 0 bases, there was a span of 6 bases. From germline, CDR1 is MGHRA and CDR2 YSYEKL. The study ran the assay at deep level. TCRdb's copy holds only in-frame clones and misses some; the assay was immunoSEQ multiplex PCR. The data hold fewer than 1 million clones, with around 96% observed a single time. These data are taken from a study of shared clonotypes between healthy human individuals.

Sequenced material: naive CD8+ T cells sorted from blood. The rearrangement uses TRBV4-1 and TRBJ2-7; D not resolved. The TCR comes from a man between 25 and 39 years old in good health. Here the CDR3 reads CASSQDSTSYEQYF. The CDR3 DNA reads TGCGCCAGCAGCCAAGACTCTACCTCCTACGAGCAGTACTTC.